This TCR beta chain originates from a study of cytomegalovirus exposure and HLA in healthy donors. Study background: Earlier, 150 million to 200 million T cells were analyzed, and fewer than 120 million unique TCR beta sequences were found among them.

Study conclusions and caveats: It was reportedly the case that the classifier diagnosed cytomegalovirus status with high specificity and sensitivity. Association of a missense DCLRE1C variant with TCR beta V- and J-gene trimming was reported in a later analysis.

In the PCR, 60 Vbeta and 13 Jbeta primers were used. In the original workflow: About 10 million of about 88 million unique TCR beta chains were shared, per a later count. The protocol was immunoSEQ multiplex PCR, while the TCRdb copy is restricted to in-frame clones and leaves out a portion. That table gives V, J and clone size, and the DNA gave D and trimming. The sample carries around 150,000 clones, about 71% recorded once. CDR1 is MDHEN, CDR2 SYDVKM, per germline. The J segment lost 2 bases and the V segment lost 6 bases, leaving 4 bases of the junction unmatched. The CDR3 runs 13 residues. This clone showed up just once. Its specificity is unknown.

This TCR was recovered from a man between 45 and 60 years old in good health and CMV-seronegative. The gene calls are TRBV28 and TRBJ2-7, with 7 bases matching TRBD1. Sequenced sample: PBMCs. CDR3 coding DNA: TGTGCCAGCAGCCCGGGACAGCCCTACGAGCAGTACTTC. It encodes CASSPGQPYEQYF.